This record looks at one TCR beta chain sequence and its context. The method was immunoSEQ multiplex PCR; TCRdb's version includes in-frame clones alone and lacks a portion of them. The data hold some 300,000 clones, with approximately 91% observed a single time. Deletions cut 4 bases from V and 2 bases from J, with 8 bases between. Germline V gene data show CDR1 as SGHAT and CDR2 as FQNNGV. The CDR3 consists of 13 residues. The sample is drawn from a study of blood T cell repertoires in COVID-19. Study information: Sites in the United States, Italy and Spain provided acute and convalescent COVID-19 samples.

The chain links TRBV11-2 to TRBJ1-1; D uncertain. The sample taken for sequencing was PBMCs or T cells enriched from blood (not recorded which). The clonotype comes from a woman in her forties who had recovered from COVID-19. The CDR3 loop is CASSSLINTEAFF. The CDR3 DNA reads TGTGCCAGCAGCTCCTTAATAAACACTGAAGCTTTCTTT.